This passage covers 10 T cell receptor beta chains from one sample sequenced in a study of post-analysis software for immune sequencing data. TCR beta libraries were prepared from cDNA with unique molecular identifiers. A single record per CDR3 protein comes from TCRdb applying MiXCR to the PCR reads. The sample contains a few hundred thousand distinct CDR3 sequences, 39% of which appear only once. These receptors have no identified antigens. Overall study results and limits: In patients, TRBV5-6, TRBV5-1 and TRBV20-1 belonged to roughly 5 TRBV segments found more frequently than in controls.

The sample consisted of blood. The source of these receptors is a girl aged 2-10 years with multiple sclerosis.

A few counts support this clonotype. The rearrangement uses TRBV10-3 and TRBJ1-6; TRBD1 might be the D (6 bases). V dropped 6 bases and J dropped 10 bases, with 16 bases sitting between them. Germline values: CDR1 ENHRY, CDR2 SYGVKD. The CDR3 covers 14 residues. The CDR3 protein is CAISSRDNGSPLHF. The CDR3, as DNA: TGTGCCATCAGCTCCCGGGACAATGGGTCACCCCTCCACTTT.

This chain connects TRBV6-5 to TRBJ1-2, with TRBD1 as a possible D gene (6 bases). The CDR3 contains 14 residues. The germline gives CDR1 MNHEY, CDR2 SVGAGI. Trimming removed 5 bases from V and 8 bases from J, with 18 bases in between. CDR3 loop: CASSTGTKKRGYTF. CDR3 nucleotide sequence: TGTGCCAGCAGTACCGGGACAAAAAAGCGCGGCTACACCTTC.

Points on this clonotype: An end of the junction differs from the germline gene, which may be a read error. The chain employs TRBV7-2 and TRBJ2-3, with TRBD1 matching 9 bases. The length of the CDR3 is 14 residues. Germline CDR1 SGHTA, CDR2 FQGNSA. CDR3 region: CAGSRTGGEDTQYF. The CDR3 region has the DNA TGTGCCGGCAGCCGTACAGGGGGCGAAGATACGCAGTATTTT. The variable domain in full, with the rest retrieved from reference TRBV7-2 and TRBJ2-3, is GAGVSQSPSNKVTEKGKDVELRCDPISGHTALYWYRQSLGQGLEFLIYFQGNSAPDKSGLPSDRFSAERTGGSVSTLTIQRTQQEDSAVYLCAGSRTGGEDTQYFGPGTRLTVL.

The chain uses TRBV7-9 and TRBJ1-4; 8 positions match TRBD1. CDR1 is SEHNR, CDR2 FQNEAQ, per germline (reference sequence). There are 15 residues in the CDR3. J was trimmed by 7 bases and V by 5 bases; bases with no gene match: 9. CDR3 sequence: CASSPRDRFLEKLFF. DNA of the CDR3: TGTGCCAGCAGCCCAAGGGACAGGTTTCTTGAAAAACTGTTTTTT.

The V and J genes are TRBV5-1 and TRBJ2-7, with 7 bases lining up with TRBD2. This CDR3 contains 16 residues. Germline lookup yields CDR1 SGHRS and CDR2 YFSETQ. Losses at the gene ends were 7 bases for V and 0 bases for J; bases not matched to a gene: 13. CDR3 sequence reads: CASGWGGTFSSYEQYF. The CDR3 DNA sequence: TGCGCCAGCGGGTGGGGGGGAACTTTCAGCTCCTACGAGCAGTACTTC. Full variable domain (rest looked up from reference TRBV5-1 and TRBJ2-7): KAGVTQTPRYLIKTRGQQVTLSCSPISGHRSVSWYQQTPGQGLQFLFEYFSETQRNKGNFPGRFSGRQFSNSRSEMNVSTLELGDSALYLCASGWGGTFSSYEQYFGPGTRLTVT.

CDR3 amino acids: CASSPHMGENIQYF. In DNA, the CDR3 is TGTGCCAGCAGCCCTCACATGGGGGAAAACATTCAGTACTTC. The chain combines TRBV6-6 with TRBJ2-4, with D possibly called TRBD1 or TRBD2 (5 bases each). V shed 6 bases and J shed 5 bases, with 14 bases lying between them. The CDR3 is 14 amino acids. Germline V gives CDR1 MNHNY, CDR2 SVGAGI (reference sequence).

The rearrangement uses TRBV29-1 and TRBJ2-5; D unresolved. CDR3 length: 12 residues. The germline V and J ends were trimmed by 7 bases and 1 base, with 10 bases remaining between them. From germline, CDR1 is SQVTM and CDR2 ANQGSEA. In nucleotides, the CDR3 is TGCAGCGCGGTCGAGACCCAAGAGACCCAGTACTTC. Amino acid sequence: CSAVETQETQYF. Using reference TRBV29-1 and TRBJ2-5 for the parts outside the CDR3, the full variable domain is SAVISQKPSRDICQRGTSLTIQCQVDSQVTMMFWYRQQPGQSLTLIATANQGSEATYESGFVIDKFPISRPNLTFSTLTVSNMSPEDSSIYLCSAVETQETQYFGPGTRLLVL.

The chain employs TRBV7-2 and TRBJ2-3, with TRBD2 matching 9 bases. CDR1 SGHTA and CDR2 FQGNSA come from the germline V gene. The CDR3 loop spans 17 amino acids. The V and J ends lost 0 bases and 1 base, in that order; junction bases with no gene match: 5. The CDR3 reads CASSLASGGGGTDTQYF. DNA of the CDR3: TGTGCCAGCAGCTTAGCTAGCGGGGGAGGGGGCACAGATACGCAGTATTTT.

This rearrangement joins TRBV4-2 to TRBJ2-6; tentative D call: TRBD1 (6 bases). V lost 4 bases and J 12 bases, leaving 19 bases between the germline ends. This CDR3 is built from 15 residues. Germline CDR1 and CDR2: LGHNA and YNFKEQ. This chain's CDR3 is CASSPWTAEDVVLTF. Here the CDR3 DNA reads TGTGCCAGCAGCCCGTGGACAGCTGAAGACGTCGTCCTGACTTTC.

The rearrangement links TRBV13 to TRBJ2-1; D gene unclear. The CDR3 runs to 12 residues. Germline CDR1 is PRHDT and CDR2 is FYEKMQ (reference sequence). Trimming removed 1 base from V and 7 bases from J, with 5 bases in between. The chain's CDR3 is CASSLVANEQFF. Here the CDR3 DNA reads TGTGCCAGCAGCTTAGTGGCGAATGAGCAGTTCTTC.